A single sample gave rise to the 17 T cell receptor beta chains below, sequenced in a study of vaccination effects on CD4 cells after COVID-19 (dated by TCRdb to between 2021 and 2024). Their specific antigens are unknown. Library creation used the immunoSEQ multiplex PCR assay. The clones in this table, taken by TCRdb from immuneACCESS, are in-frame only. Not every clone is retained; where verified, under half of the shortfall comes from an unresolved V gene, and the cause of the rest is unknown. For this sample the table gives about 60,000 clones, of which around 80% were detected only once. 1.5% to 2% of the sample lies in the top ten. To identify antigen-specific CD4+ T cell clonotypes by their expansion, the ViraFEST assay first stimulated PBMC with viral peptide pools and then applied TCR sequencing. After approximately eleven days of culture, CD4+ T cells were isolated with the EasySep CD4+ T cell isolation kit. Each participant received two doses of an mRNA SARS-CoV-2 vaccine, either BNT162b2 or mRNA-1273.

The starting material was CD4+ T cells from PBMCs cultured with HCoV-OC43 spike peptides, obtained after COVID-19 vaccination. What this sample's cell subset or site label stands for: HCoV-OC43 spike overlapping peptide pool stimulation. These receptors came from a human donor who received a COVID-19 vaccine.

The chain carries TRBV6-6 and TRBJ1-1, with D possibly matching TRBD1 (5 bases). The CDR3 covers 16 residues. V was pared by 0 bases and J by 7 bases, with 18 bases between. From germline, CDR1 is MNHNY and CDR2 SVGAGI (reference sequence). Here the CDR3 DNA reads TGTGCCAGCAGTTACTCGAGCACGCACGTCAGGGATGAAGCTTTCTTT. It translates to CASSYSSTHVRDEAFF.

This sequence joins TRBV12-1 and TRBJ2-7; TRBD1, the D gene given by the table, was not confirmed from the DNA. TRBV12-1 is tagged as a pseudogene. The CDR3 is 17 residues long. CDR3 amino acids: CASSGSHPRGFKDEQYV. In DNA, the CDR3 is TGTGCCAGCAGCGGATCCCATCCCAGGGGTTTTAAGGACGAGCAGTACGTC.

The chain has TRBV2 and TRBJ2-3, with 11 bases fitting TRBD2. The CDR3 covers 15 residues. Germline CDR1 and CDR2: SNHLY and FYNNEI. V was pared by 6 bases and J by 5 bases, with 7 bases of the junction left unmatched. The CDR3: CASRPSGTSGDTQYF. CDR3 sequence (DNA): TGTGCCAGCAGGCCGTCGGGGACTAGCGGAGATACGCAGTATTTT.

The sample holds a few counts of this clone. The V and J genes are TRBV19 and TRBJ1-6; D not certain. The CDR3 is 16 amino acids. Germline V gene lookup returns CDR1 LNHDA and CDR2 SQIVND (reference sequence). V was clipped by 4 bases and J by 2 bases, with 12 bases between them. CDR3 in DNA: TGTGCCAGTAGTAGCGGGTTACAACCCTATAATTCACCCCTCCACTTT. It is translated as CASSSGLQPYNSPLHF. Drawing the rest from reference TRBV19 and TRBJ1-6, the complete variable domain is DGGITQSPKYLFRKEGQNVTLSCEQNLNHDAMYWYRQDPGQGLRLIYYSQIVNDFQKGDIAEGYSVSREKKESFPLTVTSAQKNPTAFYLCASSSGLQPYNSPLHFGNGTRLTVT.

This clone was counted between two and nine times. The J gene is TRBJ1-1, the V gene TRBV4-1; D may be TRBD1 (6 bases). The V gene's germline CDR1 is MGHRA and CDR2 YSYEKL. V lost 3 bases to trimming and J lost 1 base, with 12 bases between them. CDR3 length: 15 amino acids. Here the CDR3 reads CASSQTTGTNTEAFF. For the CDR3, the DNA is TGCGCCAGCAGCCAGACAACAGGGACGAACACTGAAGCTTTCTTT.

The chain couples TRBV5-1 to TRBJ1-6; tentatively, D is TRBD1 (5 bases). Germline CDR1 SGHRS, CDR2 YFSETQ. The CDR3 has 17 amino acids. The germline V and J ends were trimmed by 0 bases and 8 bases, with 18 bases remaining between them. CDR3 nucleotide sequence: TGCGCCAGCAGCTTGGGGGGGAGTCCTGGCGTCGATTCACCCCTCCACTTT. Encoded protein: CASSLGGSPGVDSPLHF. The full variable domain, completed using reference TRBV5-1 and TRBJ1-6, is KAGVTQTPRYLIKTRGQQVTLSCSPISGHRSVSWYQQTPGQGLQFLFEYFSETQRNKGNFPGRFSGRQFSNSRSEMNVSTLELGDSALYLCASSLGGSPGVDSPLHFGNGTRLTVT.

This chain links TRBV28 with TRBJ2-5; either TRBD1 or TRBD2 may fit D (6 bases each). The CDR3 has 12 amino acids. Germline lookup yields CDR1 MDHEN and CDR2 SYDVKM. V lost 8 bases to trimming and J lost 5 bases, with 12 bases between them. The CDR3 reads CASVRGVETQYF. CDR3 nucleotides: TGTGCCAGCGTGAGGGGGGTTGAGACCCAGTACTTC.

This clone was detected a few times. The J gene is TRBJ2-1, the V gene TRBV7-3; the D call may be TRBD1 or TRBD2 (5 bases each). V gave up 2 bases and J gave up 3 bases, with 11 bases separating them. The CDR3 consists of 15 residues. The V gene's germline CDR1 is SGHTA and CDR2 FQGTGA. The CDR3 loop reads CASSLSGPYYNEQFF. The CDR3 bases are TGTGCCAGCAGCTTATCGGGACCATACTACAATGAGCAGTTCTTC.

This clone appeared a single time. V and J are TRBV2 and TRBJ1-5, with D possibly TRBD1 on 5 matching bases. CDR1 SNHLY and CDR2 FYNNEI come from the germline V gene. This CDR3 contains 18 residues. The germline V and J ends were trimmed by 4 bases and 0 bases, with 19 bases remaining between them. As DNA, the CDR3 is TGTGCCAGCAGTGGCGCCTTTCAGGGATTCTATAGCAATCAGCCCCAGCATTTT. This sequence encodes CASSGAFQGFYSNQPQHF. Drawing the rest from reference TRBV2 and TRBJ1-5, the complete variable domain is EPEVTQTPSHQVTQMGQEVILRCVPISNHLYFYWYRQILGQKVEFLVSFYNNEISEKSEIFDDQFSVERPDGSNFTLKIRSTKLEDSAMYFCASSGAFQGFYSNQPQHFGDGTRLSIL.

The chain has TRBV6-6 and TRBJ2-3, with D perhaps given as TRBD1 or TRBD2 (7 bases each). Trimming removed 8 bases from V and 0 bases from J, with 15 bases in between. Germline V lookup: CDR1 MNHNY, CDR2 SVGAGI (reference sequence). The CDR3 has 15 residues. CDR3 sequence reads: CASGQVGGSTDTQYF. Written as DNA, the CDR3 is TGTGCCAGCGGACAGGTCGGGGGGAGCACAGATACGCAGTATTTT.

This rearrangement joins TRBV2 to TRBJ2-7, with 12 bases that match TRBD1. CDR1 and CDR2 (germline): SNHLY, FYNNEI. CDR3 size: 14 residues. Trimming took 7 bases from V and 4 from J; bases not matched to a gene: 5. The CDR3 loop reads CASTRDRGPYEQYV. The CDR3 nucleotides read TGTGCCAGCACTAGGGACAGGGGGCCGTACGAGCAGTACGTC.

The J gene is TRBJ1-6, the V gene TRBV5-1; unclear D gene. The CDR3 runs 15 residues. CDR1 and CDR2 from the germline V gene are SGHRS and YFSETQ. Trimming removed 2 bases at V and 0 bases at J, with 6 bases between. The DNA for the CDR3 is TGCGCCAGCAGCTTAGTCTCCTCCTATAATTCACCCCTCCACTTT. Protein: CASSLVSSYNSPLHF. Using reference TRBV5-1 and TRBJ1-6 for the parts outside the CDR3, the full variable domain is KAGVTQTPRYLIKTRGQQVTLSCSPISGHRSVSWYQQTPGQGLQFLFEYFSETQRNKGNFPGRFSGRQFSNSRSEMNVSTLELGDSALYLCASSLVSSYNSPLHFGNGTRLTVT.

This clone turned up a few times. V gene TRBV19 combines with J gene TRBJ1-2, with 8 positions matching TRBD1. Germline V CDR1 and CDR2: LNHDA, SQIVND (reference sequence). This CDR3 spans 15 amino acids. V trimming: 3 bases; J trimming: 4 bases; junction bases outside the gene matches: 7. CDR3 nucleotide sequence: TGTGCCAGTAGTATGGGGGACAGGCGATCCTATGGCTACACCTTC. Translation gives CASSMGDRRSYGYTF.

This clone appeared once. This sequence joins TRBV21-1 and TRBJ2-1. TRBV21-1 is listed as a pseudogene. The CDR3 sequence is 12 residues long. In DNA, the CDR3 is TGTGCCAGGTCCAACCACTACAATGAGCAGTTCTTC. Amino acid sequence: CARSNHYNEQFF.

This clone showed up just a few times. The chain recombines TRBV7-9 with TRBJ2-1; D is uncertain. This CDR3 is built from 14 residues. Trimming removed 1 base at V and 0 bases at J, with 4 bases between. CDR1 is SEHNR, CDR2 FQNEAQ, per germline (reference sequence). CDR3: CASSLDFSYNEQFF. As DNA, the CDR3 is TGTGCCAGCAGCTTAGACTTCTCCTACAATGAGCAGTTCTTC. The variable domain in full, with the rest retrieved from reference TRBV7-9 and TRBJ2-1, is DTGVSQNPRHKITKRGQNVTFRCDPISEHNRLYWYRQTLGQGPEFLTYFQNEAQLEKSRLLSDRFSAERPKGSFSTLEIQRTEQGDSAMYLCASSLDFSYNEQFFGPGTRLTVL.

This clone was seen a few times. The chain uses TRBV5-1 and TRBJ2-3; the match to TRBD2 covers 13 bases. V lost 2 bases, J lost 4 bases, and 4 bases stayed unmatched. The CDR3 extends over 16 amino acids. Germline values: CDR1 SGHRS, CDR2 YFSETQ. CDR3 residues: CASSLRTSGGPDTQYF. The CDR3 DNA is TGCGCCAGCAGCTTACGGACTAGCGGGGGCCCAGATACGCAGTATTTT.

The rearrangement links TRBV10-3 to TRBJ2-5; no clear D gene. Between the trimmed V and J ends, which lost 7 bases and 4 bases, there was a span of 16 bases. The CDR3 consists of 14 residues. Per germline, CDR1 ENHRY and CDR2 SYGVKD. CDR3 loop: CAIKDAPKGETQYF. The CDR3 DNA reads TGTGCCATCAAGGATGCCCCCAAAGGAGAGACCCAGTACTTC.